The sequence of this TCR beta chain was determined in a study of CD8 T cells in ankylosing spondylitis. The study, taken as a whole, reports: Earlier reports found some motif variants in synovial fluid and blood in reactive arthritis. Apparently characteristic of ankylosing spondylitis blood was a TCR beta motif (roughly eight highly homologous variants). Reportedly, disease-linked clones are significantly enriched in ankylosing spondylitis patients' matched synovial fluid. Disease-linked clones bore a CD8+ phenotype, appearing relatively rarely in peripheral blood.

TCRdb re-called the 5' RACE reads through MiXCR, storing one row per CDR3 protein. In the table there are approximately 250,000 distinct CDR3 sequences, roughly 8.2% of which are singletons. Ten or more counts support this clonotype. Its antigen is not known. The V gene's germline CDR1 is MDHEN and CDR2 SYDVKM. V lost 6 bases and J 7 bases, leaving 28 bases between the germline ends. The CDR3 extends over 18 amino acids. The sequence derives from a female donor with ankylosing spondylitis or in good health (not recorded which). Sequencing used blood, either unsorted or a sorted T cell fraction (not recorded which). This chain uses TRBV28 with TRBJ1-5; D is perhaps TRBD1 (5 bases). The CDR3 DNA reads as TGTGCCAGCAGCCCTGAACTTGTTTCCCTGGCGGGGGACCAGCCCCAGCATTTT. Translation: CASSPELVSLAGDQPQHF.